This TCR beta chain comes out of a study of blood T cells in healthy people across ages. Study-wide points: Unsorted PBMCs ruled out conclusive naive versus antigen-experienced comparison.

Through a sample-barcoded 5' primer and a J-beta primer mix, a second PCR was run for about 6 to 11 cycles. A single record per CDR3 protein comes from TCRdb applying MiXCR to the 5' RACE reads. The sample includes 2 million or so distinct CDR3 sequences, 49% seen only once; the top ten take approximately 2.1%. All donors came from Russia, were Caucasian and healthy, and spanned ages about 6 to 100. Comments on this clonotype: Its matching antigen is unknown.

Trimming left V 3 bases short and J 2 bases short, with 22 bases between. CDR1 and CDR2 from the germline V gene are SGDLS and YYNGEE. CDR3 size: 18 residues. Sequencing was carried out using blood. This TCR derives from a woman in her thirties or forties in good health. The rearrangement uses TRBV9 and TRBJ2-3; TRBD2 might be the D (7 bases). Here the CDR3 reads CASSARRSGGATTDTQYF. DNA of the CDR3: TGTGCCAGCAGCGCCAGAAGAAGTGGGGGGGCCACCACAGATACGCAGTATTTT.